This TCR beta chain comes out of a study of CD8 T cells in Susac syndrome. With random hexamers, 0.5 to 1 ug RNA was reverse transcribed. TCRdb ran MiXCR on the immunoSEQ multiplex PCR reads and lists one entry per CDR3 protein. The table records roughly 190,000 distinct CDR3 sequences, under 97% of them present only once. TCR beta was sequenced from blood CD8+ and CD4+ T cells. TEMRA cells were FACS-enriched and CD8+ and CD4+ T cells negatively isolated. Trimming removed 8 bases from V and 1 base from J, with 14 bases in between. CDR3 length: 13 residues. The V gene's germline CDR1 is SQVTM and CDR2 ANQGSEA.

This TCR was sampled from a human donor with Susac syndrome. The chain couples TRBV29-1 to TRBJ1-2; no reliable D call. The material sequenced was CD4+ T cells from PBMCs. The CDR3: CSSDPPINYGYTF. CDR3 in DNA: TGCAGCTCAGACCCACCGATTAACTATGGCTACACCTTC. Full variable domain (outside the CDR3, taken from reference TRBV29-1 and TRBJ1-2): SAVISQKPSRDICQRGTSLTIQCQVDSQVTMMFWYRQQPGQSLTLIATANQGSEATYESGFVIDKFPISRPNLTFSTLTVSNMSPEDSSIYLCSSDPPINYGYTFGSGTRLTVV.